The clone carrying this T cell receptor beta chain was counted once. This entry is derived from a study of blood T cell repertoires in COVID-19. Study overall: T cells, B-cell-depleted T cells, or PBMCs supplied cDNA or gDNA.

CDR1 and CDR2 from the germline V gene are MNHEY and SMNVEV (reference sequence). The CDR3 runs 19 residues. Germline trimming cut 6 bases from V and 1 base from J; bases unmatched to any gene: 13. Sequenced by immunoSEQ multiplex PCR; TCRdb stores in-frame clones only, minus some. Of around 200,000 clones listed, around nine tenths are singletons. The genes are TRBV27 and TRBJ2-4; 12 nucleotides match TRBD1. Material: peripheral blood. The TCR originated in a man in his forties with acute or convalescent COVID-19. CDR3 sequence reads: CASSLGPGQGAGAKNIQYF. The CDR3 DNA reads TGTGCCAGCAGCCTAGGCCCGGGACAGGGGGCTGGGGCCAAAAACATTCAGTACTTC.